This T cell receptor beta chain was recorded in a study of cytomegalovirus exposure and HLA in healthy donors. Trimming removed 3 bases from V and 14 bases from J; junction bases left unmatched: 11. The length of the CDR3 is 14 residues. Germline-derived CDR1 and CDR2 are GTSNPN and SVGIG (reference sequence). As regards this clone: The antigen is not known.

Researchers ran the PCR with 60 Vbeta and 13 Jbeta primers. TCRdb keeps only in-frame clones here, not all; method: immunoSEQ multiplex PCR. The sample yields under 150,000 clones, approximately 84% seen once. Points from the study as a whole: Earlier results showed most TCR beta V segments being productive about 87% or about 30% of the time.

Sample: PBMCs. This chain uses TRBV30 with TRBJ1-6; 9 bases line up with TRBD1. This receptor was identified in a woman aged 40 to 50 in good health and CMV-seronegative. The CDR3: CAWRTRDRVLALHF. The CDR3 coding sequence is TGTGCCTGGAGGACCCGGGACAGGGTTCTAGCCCTCCACTTT. The full variable domain, with the rest looked up from reference TRBV30 and TRBJ1-6, is SQTIHQWPATLVQPVGSPLSLECTVEGTSNPNLYWYRQAAGRGLQLLFYSVGIGQISSEVPQNLSASRPQDRQFILSSKKLLLSDSGFYLCAWRTRDRVLALHFGNGTRLTVT.